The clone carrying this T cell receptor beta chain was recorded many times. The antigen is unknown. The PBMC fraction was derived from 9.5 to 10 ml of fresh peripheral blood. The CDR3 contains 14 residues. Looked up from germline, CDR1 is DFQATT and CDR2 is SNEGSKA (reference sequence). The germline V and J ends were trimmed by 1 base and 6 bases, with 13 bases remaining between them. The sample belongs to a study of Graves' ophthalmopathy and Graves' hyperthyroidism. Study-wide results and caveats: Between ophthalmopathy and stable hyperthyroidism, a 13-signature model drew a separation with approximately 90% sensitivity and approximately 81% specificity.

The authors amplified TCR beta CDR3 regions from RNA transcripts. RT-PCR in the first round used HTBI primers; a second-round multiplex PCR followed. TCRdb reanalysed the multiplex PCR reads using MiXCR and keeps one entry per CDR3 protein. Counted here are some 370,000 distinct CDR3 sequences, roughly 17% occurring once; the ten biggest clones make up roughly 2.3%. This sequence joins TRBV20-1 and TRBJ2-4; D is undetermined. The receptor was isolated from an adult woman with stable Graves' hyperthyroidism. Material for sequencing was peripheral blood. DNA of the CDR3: TGCAGTGCTAGAGCGCAACGCAATAGAAACATTCAGTACTTC. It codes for CSARAQRNRNIQYF.